The clone carrying this TCR beta chain was seen at least ten times. The data originate from a study of T cells in Graves' hyperthyroidism and ophthalmopathy. It was RNA transcripts that yielded the amplified TCR beta CDR3 regions. With the HTBI primer set, the TCR CDR3 went through a first round of RT-PCR. MiXCR, applied by TCRdb to the multiplex PCR reads, yields one record per CDR3 protein. This table holds a few hundred thousand distinct CDR3 sequences, around 19% found once. In germline, CDR1 is GTSNPN, CDR2 SVGIG (reference sequence). V was pared by 1 base and J by 7 bases, with 14 bases between. The CDR3 sequence is 13 residues long.

Sequenced input: blood. The V gene is TRBV30, the J gene TRBJ2-7; D unclear. This TCR derives from a man aged 40-50 years with Graves' hyperthyroidism. CDR3 in DNA: TGTGCCTGGAGTGACCGCCCGACCGGTGAGCAGTACTTC. It is translated as CAWSDRPTGEQYF.